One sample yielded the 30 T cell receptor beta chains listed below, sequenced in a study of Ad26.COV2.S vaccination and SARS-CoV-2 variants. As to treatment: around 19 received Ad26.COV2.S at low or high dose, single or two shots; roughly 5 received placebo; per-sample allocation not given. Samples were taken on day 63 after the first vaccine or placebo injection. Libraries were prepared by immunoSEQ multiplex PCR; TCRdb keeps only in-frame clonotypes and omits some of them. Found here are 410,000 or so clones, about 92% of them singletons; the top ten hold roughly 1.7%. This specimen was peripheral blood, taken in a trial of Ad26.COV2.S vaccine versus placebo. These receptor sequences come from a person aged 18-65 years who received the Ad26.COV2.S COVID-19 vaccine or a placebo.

DNA for the CDR3: TGTGCCTGGAGTCTAGGCGTCTCCTACGAGCAGTACTTC. It translates to CAWSLGVSYEQYF. The J gene is TRBJ2-7, the V gene TRBV30; D gene uncertain. This CDR3 is built from 13 residues. CDR1 is GTSNPN, CDR2 SVGIG, per germline (reference sequence). V was cut by 2 bases and J by 0 bases, with 8 bases left in between. Full variable domain (missing parts from reference TRBV30 and TRBJ2-7): SQTIHQWPATLVQPVGSPLSLECTVEGTSNPNLYWYRQAAGRGLQLLFYSVGIGQISSEVPQNLSASRPQDRQFILSSKKLLLSDSGFYLCAWSLGVSYEQYFGPGTRLTVT.

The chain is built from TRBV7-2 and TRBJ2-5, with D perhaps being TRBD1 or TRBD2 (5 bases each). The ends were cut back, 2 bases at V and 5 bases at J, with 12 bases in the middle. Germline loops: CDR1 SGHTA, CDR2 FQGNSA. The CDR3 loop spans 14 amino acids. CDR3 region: CASSLLLREETQYF. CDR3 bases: TGTGCCAGCAGCTTACTCCTCAGGGAGGAGACCCAGTACTTC.

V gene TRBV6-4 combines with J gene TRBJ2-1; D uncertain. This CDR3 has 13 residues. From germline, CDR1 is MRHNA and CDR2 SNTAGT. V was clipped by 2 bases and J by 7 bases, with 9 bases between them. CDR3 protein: CASSDTWKNEQFF. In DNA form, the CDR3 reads TGTGCCAGCAGTGACACGTGGAAAAATGAGCAGTTCTTC.

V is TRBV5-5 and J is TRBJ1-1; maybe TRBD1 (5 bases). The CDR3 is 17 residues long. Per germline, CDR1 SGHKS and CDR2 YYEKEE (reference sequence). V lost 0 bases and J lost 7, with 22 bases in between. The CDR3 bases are TGTGCCAGCAGCTTGGGTCCCGGATCAGGACAAGGAAGTGAAGCTTTCTTT. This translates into CASSLGPGSGQGSEAFF.

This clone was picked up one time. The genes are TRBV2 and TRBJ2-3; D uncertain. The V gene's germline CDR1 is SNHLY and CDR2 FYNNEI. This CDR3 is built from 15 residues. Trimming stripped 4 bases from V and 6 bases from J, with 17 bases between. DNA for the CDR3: TGTGCCAGCAGTGCTCCGGGTACCTGGGTTGATACGCAGTATTTT. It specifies CASSAPGTWVDTQYF. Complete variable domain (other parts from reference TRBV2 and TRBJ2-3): EPEVTQTPSHQVTQMGQEVILRCVPISNHLYFYWYRQILGQKVEFLVSFYNNEISEKSEIFDDQFSVERPDGSNFTLKIRSTKLEDSAMYFCASSAPGTWVDTQYFGPGTRLTVL.

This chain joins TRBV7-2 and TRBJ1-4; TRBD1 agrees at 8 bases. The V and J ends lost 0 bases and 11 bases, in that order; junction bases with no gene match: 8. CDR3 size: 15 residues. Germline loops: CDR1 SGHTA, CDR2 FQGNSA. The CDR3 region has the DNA TGTGCCAGCAGCTTAGCGGTCGACAGGGGTGGGAAACTGTTTTTT. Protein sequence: CASSLAVDRGGKLFF.

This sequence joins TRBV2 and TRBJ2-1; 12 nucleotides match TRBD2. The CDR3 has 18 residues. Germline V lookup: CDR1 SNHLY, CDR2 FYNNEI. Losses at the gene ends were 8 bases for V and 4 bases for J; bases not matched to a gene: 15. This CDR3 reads CASAGLAGKGGRYNEQFF. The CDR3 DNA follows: TGTGCCAGCGCAGGACTAGCGGGGAAAGGAGGGCGATACAATGAGCAGTTCTTC.

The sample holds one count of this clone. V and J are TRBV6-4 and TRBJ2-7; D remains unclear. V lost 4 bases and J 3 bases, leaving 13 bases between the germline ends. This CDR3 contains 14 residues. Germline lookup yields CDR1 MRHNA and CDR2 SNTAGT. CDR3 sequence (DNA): TGTGCCAGCAGTGGGAGACGCTACCGCTACGAGCAGTACTTC. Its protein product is CASSGRRYRYEQYF.

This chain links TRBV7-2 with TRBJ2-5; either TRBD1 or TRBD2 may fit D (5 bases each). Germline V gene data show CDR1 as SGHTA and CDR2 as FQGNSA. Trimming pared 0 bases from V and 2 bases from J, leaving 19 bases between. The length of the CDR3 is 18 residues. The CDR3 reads CASSLASRAAWGQETQYF. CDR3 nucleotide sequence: TGTGCCAGCAGCTTAGCGTCCCGGGCCGCATGGGGGCAAGAGACCCAGTACTTC. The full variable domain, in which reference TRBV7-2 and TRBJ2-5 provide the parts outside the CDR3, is GAGVSQSPSNKVTEKGKDVELRCDPISGHTALYWYRQSLGQGLEFLIYFQGNSAPDKSGLPSDRFSAERTGGSVSTLTIQRTQQEDSAVYLCASSLASRAAWGQETQYFGPGTRLLVL.

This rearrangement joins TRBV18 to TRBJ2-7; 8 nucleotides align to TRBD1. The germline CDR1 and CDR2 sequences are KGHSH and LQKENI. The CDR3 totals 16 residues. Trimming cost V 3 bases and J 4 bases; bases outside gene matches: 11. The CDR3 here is CASSPLSGQGAYEQYF. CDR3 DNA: TGTGCCAGCTCACCGTTATCGGGGCAGGGGGCATACGAGCAGTACTTC.

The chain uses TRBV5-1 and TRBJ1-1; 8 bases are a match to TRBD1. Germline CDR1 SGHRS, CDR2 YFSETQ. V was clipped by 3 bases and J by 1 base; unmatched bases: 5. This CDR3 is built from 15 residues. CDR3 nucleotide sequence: TGCGCCAGCAGCTACTCCGGGACAGGGAACACTGAAGCTTTCTTT. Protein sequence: CASSYSGTGNTEAFF.

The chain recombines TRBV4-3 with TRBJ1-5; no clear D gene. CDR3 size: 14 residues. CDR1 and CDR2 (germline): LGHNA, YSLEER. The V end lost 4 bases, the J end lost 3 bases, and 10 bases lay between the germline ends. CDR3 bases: TGCGCCAGCAGCCCCACAGTGGACAATCAGCCCCAGCATTTT. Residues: CASSPTVDNQPQHF.

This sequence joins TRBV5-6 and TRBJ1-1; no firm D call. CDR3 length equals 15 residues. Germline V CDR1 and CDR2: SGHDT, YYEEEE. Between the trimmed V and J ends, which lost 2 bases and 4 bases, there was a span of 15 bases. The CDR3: CASSFSPAKGTEAFF. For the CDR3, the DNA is TGTGCCAGCAGCTTCAGTCCGGCGAAGGGCACTGAAGCTTTCTTT.

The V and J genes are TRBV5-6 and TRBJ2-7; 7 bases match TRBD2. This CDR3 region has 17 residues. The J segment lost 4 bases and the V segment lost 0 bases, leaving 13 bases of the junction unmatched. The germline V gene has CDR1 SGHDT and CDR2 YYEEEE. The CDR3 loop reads CASSLGSGDYMAYEQYF. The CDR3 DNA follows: TGTGCCAGCAGCTTGGGATCCGGGGACTACATGGCATACGAGCAGTACTTC. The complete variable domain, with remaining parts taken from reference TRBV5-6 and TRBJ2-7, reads DAGVTQSPTHLIKTRGQQVTLRCSPKSGHDTVSWYQQALGQGPQFIFQYYEEEERQRGNFPDRFSGHQFPNYSSELNVNALLLGDSALYLCASSLGSGDYMAYEQYFGPGTRLTVT.

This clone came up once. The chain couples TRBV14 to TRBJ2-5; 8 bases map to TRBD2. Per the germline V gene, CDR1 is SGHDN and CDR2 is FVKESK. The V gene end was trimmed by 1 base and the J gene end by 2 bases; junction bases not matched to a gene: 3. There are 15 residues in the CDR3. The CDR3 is CASSQAGLAQETQYF. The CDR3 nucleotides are TGTGCCAGCAGCCAAGCTGGACTAGCTCAAGAGACCCAGTACTTC.

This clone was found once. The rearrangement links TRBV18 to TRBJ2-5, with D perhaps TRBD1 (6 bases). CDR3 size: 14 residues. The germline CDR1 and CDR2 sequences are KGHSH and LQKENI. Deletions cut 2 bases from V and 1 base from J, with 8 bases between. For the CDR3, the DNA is TGTGCCAGCTCACCAACAGGGCCCCAAGAGACCCAGTACTTC. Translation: CASSPTGPQETQYF. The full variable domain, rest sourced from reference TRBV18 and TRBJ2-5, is NAGVMQNPRHLVRRRGQEARLRCSPMKGHSHVYWYRQLPEEGLKFMVYLQKENIIDESGMPKERFSAEFPKEGPSILRIQQVVRGDSAAYFCASSPTGPQETQYFGPGTRLLVL.

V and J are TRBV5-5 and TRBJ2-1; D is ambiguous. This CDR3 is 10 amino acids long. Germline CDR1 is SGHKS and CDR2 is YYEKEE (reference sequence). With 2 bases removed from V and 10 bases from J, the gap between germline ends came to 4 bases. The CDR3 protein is CASSFNEQFF. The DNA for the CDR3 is TGTGCCAGCAGCTTCAACGAGCAGTTCTTC.

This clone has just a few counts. CDR3 protein: CSASLAGRLLSNQPQHF. CDR3 coding DNA: TGCAGTGCTAGTCTCGCCGGTAGGTTACTTAGCAATCAGCCCCAGCATTTT. V gene TRBV20-1 combines with J gene TRBJ1-5; D uncertain. The germline CDR1 and CDR2 sequences are DFQATT and SNEGSKA (reference sequence). The CDR3 has 17 residues. V was pared by 3 bases and J by 0 bases, with 18 bases between.

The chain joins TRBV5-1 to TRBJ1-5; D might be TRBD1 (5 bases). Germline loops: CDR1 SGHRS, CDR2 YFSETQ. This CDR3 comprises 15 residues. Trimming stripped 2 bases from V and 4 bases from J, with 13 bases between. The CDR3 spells CASSLWGEGNQPQHF. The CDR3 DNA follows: TGCGCCAGCAGCTTATGGGGGGAAGGAAATCAGCCCCAGCATTTT.

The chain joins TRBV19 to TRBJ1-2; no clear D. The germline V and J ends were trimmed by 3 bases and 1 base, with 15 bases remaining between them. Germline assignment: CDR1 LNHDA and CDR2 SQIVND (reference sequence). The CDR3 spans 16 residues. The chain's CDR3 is CASSIGPRLYNYGYTF. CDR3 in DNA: TGTGCCAGTAGTATCGGCCCGAGACTCTATAACTATGGCTACACCTTC.

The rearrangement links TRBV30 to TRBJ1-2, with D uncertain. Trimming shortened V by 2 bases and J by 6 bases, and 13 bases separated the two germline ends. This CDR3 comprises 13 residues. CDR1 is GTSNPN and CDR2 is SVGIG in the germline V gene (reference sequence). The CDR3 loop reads CAWSPQLGDGYTF. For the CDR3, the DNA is TGTGCCTGGAGTCCACAGCTCGGGGATGGCTACACCTTC.

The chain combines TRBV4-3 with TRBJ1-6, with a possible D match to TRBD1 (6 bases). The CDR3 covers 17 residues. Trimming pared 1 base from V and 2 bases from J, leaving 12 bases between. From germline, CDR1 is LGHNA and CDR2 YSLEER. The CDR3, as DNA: TGCGCCAGCAGCCAAGCGTTCACAGGGACCTATAATTCACCCCTCCACTTT. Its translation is CASSQAFTGTYNSPLHF.

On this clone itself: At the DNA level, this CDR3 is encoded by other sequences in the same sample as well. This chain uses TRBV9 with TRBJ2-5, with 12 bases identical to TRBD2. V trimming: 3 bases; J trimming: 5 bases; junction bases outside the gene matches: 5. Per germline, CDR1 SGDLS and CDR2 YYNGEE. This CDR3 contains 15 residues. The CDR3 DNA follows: TGTGCCAGCAGCGCTAGCGGGGGGGCCGGGGAGACCCAGTACTTC. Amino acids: CASSASGGAGETQYF. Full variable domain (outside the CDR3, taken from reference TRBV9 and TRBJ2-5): DSGVTQTPKHLITATGQRVTLRCSPRSGDLSVYWYQQSLDQGLQFLIQYYNGEERAKGNILERFSAQQFPDLHSELNLSSLELGDSALYFCASSASGGAGETQYFGPGTRLLVL.

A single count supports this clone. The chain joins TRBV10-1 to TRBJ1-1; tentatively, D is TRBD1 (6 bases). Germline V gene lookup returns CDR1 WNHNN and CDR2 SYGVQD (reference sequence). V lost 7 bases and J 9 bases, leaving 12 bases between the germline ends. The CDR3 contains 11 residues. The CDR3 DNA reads TGCGCCAGCACAGGGGCAGTAAAAGCTTTCTTT. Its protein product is CASTGAVKAFF.

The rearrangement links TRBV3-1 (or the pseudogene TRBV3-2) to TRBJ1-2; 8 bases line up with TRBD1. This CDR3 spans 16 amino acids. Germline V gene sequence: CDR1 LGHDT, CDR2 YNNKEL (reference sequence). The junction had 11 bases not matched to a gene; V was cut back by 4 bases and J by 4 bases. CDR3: CASSPQGAPITYGYTF. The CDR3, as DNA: TGTGCCAGCAGCCCCCAGGGGGCTCCTATAACCTATGGCTACACCTTC.

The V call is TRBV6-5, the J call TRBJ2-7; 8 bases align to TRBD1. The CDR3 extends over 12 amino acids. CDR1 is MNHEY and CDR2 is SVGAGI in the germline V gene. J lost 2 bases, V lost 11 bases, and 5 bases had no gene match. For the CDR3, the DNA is TGTGCCGTACAGGGGGTGACCTACGAGCAGTACTTC. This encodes CAVQGVTYEQYF.

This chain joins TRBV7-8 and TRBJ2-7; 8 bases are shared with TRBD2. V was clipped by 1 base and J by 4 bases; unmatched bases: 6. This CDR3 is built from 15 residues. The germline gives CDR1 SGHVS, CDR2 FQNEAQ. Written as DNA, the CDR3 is TGTGCCAGCAGCTTAGTTGCGGGGGGCGTTTACGAGCAGTACTTC. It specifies CASSLVAGGVYEQYF.

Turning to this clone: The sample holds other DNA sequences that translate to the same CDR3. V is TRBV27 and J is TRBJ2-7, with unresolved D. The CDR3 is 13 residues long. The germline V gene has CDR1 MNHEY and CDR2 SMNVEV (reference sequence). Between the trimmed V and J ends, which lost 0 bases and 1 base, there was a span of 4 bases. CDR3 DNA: TGTGCCAGCAGTTTATCGGGGTCCTACGAGCAGTACTTC. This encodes CASSLSGSYEQYF.

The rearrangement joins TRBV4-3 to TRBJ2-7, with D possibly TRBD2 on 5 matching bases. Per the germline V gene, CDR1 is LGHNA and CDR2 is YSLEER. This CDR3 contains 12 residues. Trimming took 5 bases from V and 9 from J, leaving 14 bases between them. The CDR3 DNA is TGCGCCAGCAGCGTGGTGGAGGAACGGCAGTACTTC. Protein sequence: CASSVVEERQYF.

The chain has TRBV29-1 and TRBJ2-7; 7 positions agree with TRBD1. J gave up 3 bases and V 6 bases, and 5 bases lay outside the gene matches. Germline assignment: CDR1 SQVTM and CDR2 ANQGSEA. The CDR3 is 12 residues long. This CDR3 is CSVRDRNYEQYF. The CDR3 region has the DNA TGCAGCGTGAGGGACAGAAACTACGAGCAGTACTTC.